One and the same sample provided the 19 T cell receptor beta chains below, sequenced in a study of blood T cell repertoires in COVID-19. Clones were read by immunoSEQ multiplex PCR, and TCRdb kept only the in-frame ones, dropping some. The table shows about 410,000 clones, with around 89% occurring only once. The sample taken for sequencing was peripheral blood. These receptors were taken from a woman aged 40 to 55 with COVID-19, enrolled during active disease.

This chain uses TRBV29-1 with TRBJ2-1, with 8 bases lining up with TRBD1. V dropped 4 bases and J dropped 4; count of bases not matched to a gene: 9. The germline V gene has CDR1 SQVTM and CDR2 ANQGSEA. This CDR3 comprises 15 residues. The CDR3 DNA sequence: TGCAGCGTTGTCTTCAGGGGGCGCGGGTACAATGAGCAGTTCTTC. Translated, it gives CSVVFRGRGYNEQFF.

As DNA, the CDR3 is TGTGCCAGCCGTAAGGAACAGGGCCCTCACGAGCAGTACTTC. Translated, it gives CASRKEQGPHEQYF. This chain connects TRBV2 to TRBJ2-7; possibly TRBD1 for D (6 bases). CDR1 and CDR2 (germline): SNHLY, FYNNEI. With 8 bases removed from V and 5 bases from J, the gap between germline ends came to 19 bases. The CDR3 covers 14 residues.

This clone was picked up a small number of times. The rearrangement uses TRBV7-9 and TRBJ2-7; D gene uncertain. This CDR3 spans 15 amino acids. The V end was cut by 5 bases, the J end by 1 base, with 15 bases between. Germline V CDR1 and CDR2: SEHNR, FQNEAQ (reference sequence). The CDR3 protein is CASSPTISGSYEQYF. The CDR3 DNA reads TGTGCCAGCAGCCCAACCATCTCAGGATCCTACGAGCAGTACTTC.

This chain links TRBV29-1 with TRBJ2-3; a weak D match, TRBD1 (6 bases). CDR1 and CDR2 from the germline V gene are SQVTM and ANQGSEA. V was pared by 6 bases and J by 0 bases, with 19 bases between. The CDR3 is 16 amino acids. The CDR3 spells CSVQGTPKSSTDTQYF. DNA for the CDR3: TGCAGCGTCCAAGGGACACCTAAAAGTAGCACAGATACGCAGTATTTT.

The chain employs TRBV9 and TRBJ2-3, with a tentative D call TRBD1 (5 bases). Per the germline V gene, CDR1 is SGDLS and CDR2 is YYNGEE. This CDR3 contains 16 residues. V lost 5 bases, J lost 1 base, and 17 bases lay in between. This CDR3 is CASSLGRVRGTDTQYF. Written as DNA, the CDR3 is TGTGCCAGCAGTCTTGGCAGGGTCCGAGGCACAGATACGCAGTATTTT.

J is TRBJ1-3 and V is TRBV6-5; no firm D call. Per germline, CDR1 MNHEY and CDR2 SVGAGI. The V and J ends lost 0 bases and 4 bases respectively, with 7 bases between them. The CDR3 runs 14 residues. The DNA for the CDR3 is TGTGCCAGCAGTTACTCCGGAGCCGGAAACACCATATATTTT. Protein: CASSYSGAGNTIYF.

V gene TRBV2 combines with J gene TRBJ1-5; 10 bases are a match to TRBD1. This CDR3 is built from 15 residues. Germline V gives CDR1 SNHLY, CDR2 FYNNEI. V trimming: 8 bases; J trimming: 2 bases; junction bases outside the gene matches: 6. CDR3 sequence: CASGRDRGRNQPQHF. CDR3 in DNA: TGTGCCAGCGGACGAGACAGGGGGCGCAATCAGCCCCAGCATTTT.

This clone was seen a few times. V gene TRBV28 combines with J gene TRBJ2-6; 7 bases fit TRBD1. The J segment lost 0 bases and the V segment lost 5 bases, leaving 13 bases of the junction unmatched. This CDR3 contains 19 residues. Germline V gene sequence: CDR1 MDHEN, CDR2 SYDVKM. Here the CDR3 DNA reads TGTGCCAGCAGTGTCCCTCCCGGACAGGAGTCCTCTGGGGCCAACGTCCTGACTTTC. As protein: CASSVPPGQESSGANVLTF. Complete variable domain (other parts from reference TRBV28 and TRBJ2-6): DVKVTQSSRYLVKRTGEKVFLECVQDMDHENMFWYRQDPGLGLRLIYFSYDVKMKEKGDIPEGYSVSREKKERFSLILESASTNQTSMYLCASSVPPGQESSGANVLTFGAGSRLTVL.

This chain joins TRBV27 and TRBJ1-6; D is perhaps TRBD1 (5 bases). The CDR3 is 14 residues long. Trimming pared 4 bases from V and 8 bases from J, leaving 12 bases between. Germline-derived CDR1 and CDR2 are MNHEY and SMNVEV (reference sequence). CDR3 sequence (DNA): TGTGCCAGCAGTTCCTTGGGGGGGGATTCACCCCTCCACTTT. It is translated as CASSSLGGDSPLHF.

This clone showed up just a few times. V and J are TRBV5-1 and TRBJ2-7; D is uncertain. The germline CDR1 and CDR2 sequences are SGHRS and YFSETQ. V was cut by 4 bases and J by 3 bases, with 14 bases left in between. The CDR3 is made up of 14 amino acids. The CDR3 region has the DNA TGCGCCAGCAGCCCCCTCCGAGCAAGCTACGAGCAGTACTTC. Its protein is CASSPLRASYEQYF.

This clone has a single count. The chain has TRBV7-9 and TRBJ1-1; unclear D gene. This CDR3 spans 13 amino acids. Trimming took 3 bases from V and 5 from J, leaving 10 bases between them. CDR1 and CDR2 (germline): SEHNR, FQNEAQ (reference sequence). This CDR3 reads CASSFAGGTEAFF. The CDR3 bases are TGTGCCAGCAGCTTCGCGGGTGGTACTGAAGCTTTCTTT.

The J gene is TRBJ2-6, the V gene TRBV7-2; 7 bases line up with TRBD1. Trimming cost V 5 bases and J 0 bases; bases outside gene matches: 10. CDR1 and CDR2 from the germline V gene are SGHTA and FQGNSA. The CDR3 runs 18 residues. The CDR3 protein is CASSPSGTASSGANVLTF. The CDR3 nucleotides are TGTGCCAGCAGCCCATCCGGGACAGCGAGCTCTGGGGCCAACGTCCTGACTTTC.

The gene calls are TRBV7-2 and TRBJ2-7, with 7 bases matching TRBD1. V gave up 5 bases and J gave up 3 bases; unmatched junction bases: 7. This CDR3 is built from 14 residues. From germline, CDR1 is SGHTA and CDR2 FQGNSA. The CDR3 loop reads CASSQGQAVYEQYF. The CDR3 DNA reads TGTGCCAGCAGCCAAGGACAGGCAGTCTACGAGCAGTACTTC.

The CDR3 reads CASSSQSGGNTIYF. In DNA, the CDR3 is TGTGCCAGCAGCTCCCAGAGCGGGGGAAACACCATATATTTT. This sequence joins TRBV9 and TRBJ1-3; no clear D. Germline V gene sequence: CDR1 SGDLS, CDR2 YYNGEE. V lost 4 bases and J 4 bases, leaving 12 bases between the germline ends. This CDR3 comprises 14 residues.

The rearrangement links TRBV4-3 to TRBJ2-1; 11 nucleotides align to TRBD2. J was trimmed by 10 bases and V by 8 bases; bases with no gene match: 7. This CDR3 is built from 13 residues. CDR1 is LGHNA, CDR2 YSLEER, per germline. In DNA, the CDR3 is TGCGCCAGCCAAATAGCGGGAGGGGGAGAGCAGTTCTTC. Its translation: CASQIAGGGEQFF.

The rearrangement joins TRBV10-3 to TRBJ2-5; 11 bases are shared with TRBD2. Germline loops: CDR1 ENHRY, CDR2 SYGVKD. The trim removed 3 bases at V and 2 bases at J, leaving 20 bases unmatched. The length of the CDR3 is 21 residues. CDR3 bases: TGTGCCATCAGTGAAAACCGCCCACTAGCGGGAGTATGGGGGGAGCAAGAGACCCAGTACTTC. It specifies CAISENRPLAGVWGEQETQYF.

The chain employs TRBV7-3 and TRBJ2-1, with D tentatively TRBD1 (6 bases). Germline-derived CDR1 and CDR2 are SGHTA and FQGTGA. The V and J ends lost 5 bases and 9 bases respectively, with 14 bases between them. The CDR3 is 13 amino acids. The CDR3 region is CASSRTTGREQFF. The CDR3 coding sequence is TGTGCCAGCAGCCGAACAACAGGGCGTGAGCAGTTCTTC.

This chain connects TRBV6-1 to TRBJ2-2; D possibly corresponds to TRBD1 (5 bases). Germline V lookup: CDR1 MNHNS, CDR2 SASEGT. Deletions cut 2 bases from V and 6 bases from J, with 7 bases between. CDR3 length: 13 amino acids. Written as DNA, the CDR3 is TGTGCCAGCAGTGAATCAGGGCCCGGGGAGCTGTTTTTT. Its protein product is CASSESGPGELFF.

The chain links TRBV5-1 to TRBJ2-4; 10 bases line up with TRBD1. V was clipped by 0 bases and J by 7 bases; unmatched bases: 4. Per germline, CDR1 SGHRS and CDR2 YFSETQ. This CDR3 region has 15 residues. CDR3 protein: CASSLGQGARNIQYF. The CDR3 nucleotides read TGCGCCAGCAGCTTGGGACAGGGGGCTAGGAACATTCAGTACTTC. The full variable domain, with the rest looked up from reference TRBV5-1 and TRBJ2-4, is KAGVTQTPRYLIKTRGQQVTLSCSPISGHRSVSWYQQTPGQGLQFLFEYFSETQRNKGNFPGRFSGRQFSNSRSEMNVSTLELGDSALYLCASSLGQGARNIQYFGAGTRLSVL.